The 28 T cell receptor beta chains listed next were all sequenced from one sample in a study of patients and donors after allogeneic stem cell transplantation. TCRdb ran MiXCR on the RT-PCR reads and lists one entry per CDR3 protein. Of 400,000 to 450,000 distinct CDR3 sequences listed, roughly 17% were seen once; the top ten hold about 7%. Sequencing was done on a sample of blood, either unsorted or a sorted T cell fraction (not recorded which). The receptors derive from a human donor who was either an allogeneic HSCT recipient or a stem cell or donor lymphocyte infusion donor (not recorded which). It is not recorded whose cells these are; they may come from a transplant donor.

This clonotype has at least ten counts. This chain connects TRBV20-1 to TRBJ1-5; D is perhaps TRBD1 (5 bases). Germline CDR1 DFQATT, CDR2 SNEGSKA (reference sequence). Trimming cost V 6 bases and J 3 bases, with 15 bases left between them. This CDR3 comprises 14 residues. The CDR3 DNA sequence: TGCAGTGCCACCGGGACGTCCTACAATCAGCCCCAGCATTTT. Translating gives CSATGTSYNQPQHF.

This clonotype was counted a few times. The gene calls are TRBV20-1 and TRBJ2-1; D is uncertain. Trimming left V 0 bases short and J 6 bases short, with 9 bases between. CDR3 size: 13 residues. The germline gives CDR1 DFQATT, CDR2 SNEGSKA (reference sequence). The CDR3 DNA reads TGCAGTGCTAGAGATCCGGCAGTCAATGAGCAGTTCTTC. This encodes CSARDPAVNEQFF.

The V gene is TRBV14, the J gene TRBJ2-1; 8 nucleotides agree with TRBD1. Germline V gene data show CDR1 as SGHDN and CDR2 as FVKESK. This CDR3 is built from 14 residues. V lost 3 bases, J lost 6 bases, and 4 bases stayed unmatched. The CDR3 reads CASSQRTGRNEQFF. The CDR3 coding sequence is TGTGCCAGCAGCCAGAGGACAGGGCGCAATGAGCAGTTCTTC.

The V gene is TRBV6-1, the J gene TRBJ1-4, with a weak D call TRBD1 (5 bases). Trimming shortened V by 8 bases and J by 5 bases, and 12 bases separated the two germline ends. This CDR3 is built from 13 residues. In germline, CDR1 is MNHNS, CDR2 SASEGT. CDR3: CASGGGVNEKLFF. The CDR3 coding sequence is TGTGCCAGCGGAGGAGGGGTCAATGAAAAACTGTTTTTT.

In this sample, this clonotype turned up a few times. J is TRBJ2-1 and V is TRBV7-2, with TRBD2 identical over 10 bases. V lost 5 bases to trimming and J lost 2 bases; unmatched junction nucleotides: 6. The CDR3 is 16 residues long. Germline CDR1 SGHTA, CDR2 FQGNSA. The CDR3 reads CASSPTGTSAYNEQFF. The DNA for the CDR3 is TGTGCCAGCAGCCCCACTGGGACTAGCGCCTACAATGAGCAGTTCTTC.

At least ten counts were recorded for this clonotype. V and J are TRBV10-2 and TRBJ2-1; 12 bases map to TRBD1. Germline V gene sequence: CDR1 WSHSY, CDR2 SAAADI. The trim removed 6 bases at V and 8 bases at J, leaving 5 bases unmatched. The CDR3 has 14 amino acids. The CDR3 sequence is CASRAGTGGDEQFF. As DNA, the CDR3 is TGCGCCAGCAGGGCCGGGACAGGGGGCGATGAGCAGTTCTTC.

The V gene is TRBV6-5, the J gene TRBJ2-2; a weak D match, TRBD1 (6 bases). V was clipped by 4 bases and J by 7 bases, with 13 bases between them. The CDR3 length is 14 residues. Germline V gene sequence: CDR1 MNHEY, CDR2 SVGAGI. The CDR3 reads CASSSTGSDGELFF. DNA of the CDR3: TGTGCCAGCAGTTCCACAGGGAGCGACGGGGAGCTGTTTTTT.

This chain joins TRBV5-1 and TRBJ2-3, with 9 positions matching TRBD2. The germline CDR1 and CDR2 sequences are SGHRS and YFSETQ. With 4 bases clipped from V and 2 bases from J, the junction kept 2 bases outside the gene matches. This CDR3 spans 14 amino acids. For the CDR3, the DNA is TGCGCCAGCAGCAAGCGGGGGGACACAGATACGCAGTATTTT. This encodes CASSKRGDTDTQYF.

This clonotype has just a few counts. CDR3 in DNA: TGTGCCAGCAGTTCCACTAGCGGGGGGGGCGACTACGAGCAGTACTTC. Protein sequence: CASSSTSGGGDYEQYF. V is TRBV27 and J is TRBJ2-7, with TRBD2 matching over 13 bases. After removal of 4 bases from V and 3 bases from J, the junction contained 6 bases not matched to a gene. The CDR3 contains 16 residues. The germline CDR1 and CDR2 sequences are MNHEY and SMNVEV (reference sequence).

The rearrangement joins TRBV2 to TRBJ1-5; 8 bases line up with TRBD1. This CDR3 is built from 15 residues. V dropped 4 bases and J dropped 12; count of bases not matched to a gene: 14. Per the germline V gene, CDR1 is SNHLY and CDR2 is FYNNEI. CDR3 bases: TGTGCCAGCAGTGCGGACCGGAGCGGACAGGGCCACCAGCATTTT. Encoded protein: CASSADRSGQGHQHF.

V and J are TRBV20-1 and TRBJ1-1; the D is unclear. The V end was cut by 3 bases, the J end by 1 base, with 6 bases between. There are 12 residues in the CDR3. CDR1 is DFQATT, CDR2 SNEGSKA, per germline (reference sequence). CDR3 sequence reads: CSASPRNTEAFF. CDR3 nucleotides: TGCAGTGCTAGTCCCAGGAACACTGAAGCTTTCTTT.

In its sample, this clonotype was seen a few times. The V and J genes are TRBV5-1 and TRBJ1-2; TRBD1 might be the D (5 bases). Trimming took off 4 bases at V and 8 bases at J, with 12 bases between the two ends. The CDR3 spans 12 residues. CDR1 SGHRS and CDR2 YFSETQ come from the germline V gene. The CDR3 spells CASSPIQGGYTF. CDR3 nucleotide sequence: TGCGCCAGCAGCCCCATCCAGGGCGGCTACACCTTC. Filled out from reference TRBV5-1 and TRBJ1-2, the complete variable domain reads KAGVTQTPRYLIKTRGQQVTLSCSPISGHRSVSWYQQTPGQGLQFLFEYFSETQRNKGNFPGRFSGRQFSNSRSEMNVSTLELGDSALYLCASSPIQGGYTFGSGTRLTVV.

This clonotype was recorded a few times. The chain couples TRBV9 to TRBJ2-1; 11 bases fit TRBD2. CDR1 and CDR2 from the germline V gene are SGDLS and YYNGEE. V gave up 0 bases and J gave up 9 bases; unmatched junction bases: 11. CDR3 length: 17 residues. Here the CDR3 DNA reads TGTGCCAGCAGCGTAGATATTAGCGGGAGGGCCGGGACTGAGCAGTTCTTC. The encoded protein is CASSVDISGRAGTEQFF.

Ten or more counts support this clonotype. The chain carries TRBV12-3 or TRBV12-4 and TRBJ2-2; D unresolved. V gave up 6 bases and J gave up 0 bases, with 2 bases separating them. The CDR3 is 12 residues long. The CDR3 protein is CASSPNTGELFF. CDR3 sequence (DNA): TGTGCCAGCAGCCCGAACACCGGGGAGCTGTTTTTT.

A few counts support this clonotype. The chain is built from TRBV7-3 and TRBJ2-3; the D call may be TRBD1 or TRBD2 (5 bases each). Germline V gives CDR1 SGHTA, CDR2 FQGTGA. CDR3 length equals 14 residues. With 2 bases removed from V and 4 bases from J, the gap between germline ends came to 10 bases. The DNA of the CDR3 is TGTGCCAGCAGCTTATATGAGGGGTCAGATACGCAGTATTTT. Encoded protein: CASSLYEGSDTQYF.

The CDR3 DNA follows: TGTGCCAGCAGCTTAGATCTCCGGCCCACCAGGGACCAGTACTTC. Protein sequence: CASSLDLRPTRDQYF. The chain has TRBV11-2 and TRBJ2-5; possibly TRBD1 for D (5 bases). The V end lost 0 bases, the J end lost 10 bases, and 18 bases lay between the germline ends. The germline V gene encodes CDR1 SGHAT and CDR2 FQNNGV. The CDR3 sequence is 15 residues long.

There are a few counts of this clonotype. J is TRBJ2-2 and V is TRBV7-3; no firm D call. Germline CDR1 reads SGHTA; CDR2 reads FQGTGA. The V end lost 5 bases, the J end lost 4 bases, and 11 bases lay between the germline ends. This CDR3 is 14 amino acids long. The CDR3 coding sequence is TGTGCCAGCAGCCCCCACCCAGGCACCGGGGAGCTGTTTTTT. Encoded protein: CASSPHPGTGELFF.

The chain combines TRBV20-1 with TRBJ1-5; no clear D gene. Trimming stripped 5 bases from V and 0 bases from J, with 11 bases between. Per the germline V gene, CDR1 is DFQATT and CDR2 is SNEGSKA (reference sequence). This CDR3 has 14 amino acids. The CDR3 sequence is CSAFGNYSNQPQHF. DNA for the CDR3: TGCAGTGCTTTCGGGAATTATAGCAATCAGCCCCAGCATTTT.

This clonotype has a handful of counts. The rearrangement uses TRBV25-1 and TRBJ1-1, with D possibly matching TRBD1 (5 bases). From germline, CDR1 is MGHDK and CDR2 SYGVNS. The CDR3 is made up of 14 amino acids. V was clipped by 5 bases and J by 5 bases, with 15 bases between them. The CDR3 nucleotides are TGTGCCAGCAGTCCCGCCAGGGCGGGGACTGAAGCTTTCTTT. Protein sequence: CASSPARAGTEAFF.

This clonotype has a handful of counts. The chain employs TRBV6-5 and TRBJ2-7; D call uncertain. V was pared by 0 bases and J by 0 bases, with 6 bases between. Germline CDR1 MNHEY, CDR2 SVGAGI. The CDR3 consists of 14 residues. CDR3 in amino acids: CASSYSTSSYEQYF. The DNA for the CDR3 is TGTGCCAGCAGTTACTCAACGAGCTCCTACGAGCAGTACTTC.

The chain recombines TRBV20-1 with TRBJ2-3, with 7 bases aligning to TRBD2. The CDR3 is 15 residues long. Germline V gene lookup returns CDR1 DFQATT and CDR2 SNEGSKA (reference sequence). The ends lost 1 base at V and 5 bases at J; junction bases unmatched: 9. DNA of the CDR3: TGCAGTGCTAGAGGTCGGAGGGGAGGGGAAGATACGCAGTATTTT. Amino acid sequence: CSARGRRGGEDTQYF.

The chain links TRBV7-8 to TRBJ2-7; a possible D gene is TRBD2 (5 bases). Trimming stripped 5 bases from V and 1 base from J, with 15 bases between. This CDR3 region has 15 residues. The germline V gene encodes CDR1 SGHVS and CDR2 FQNEAQ. The CDR3 loop reads CASSRVRGISYEQYF. In nucleotides, the CDR3 is TGTGCCAGCAGCCGCGTTCGGGGTATTTCCTACGAGCAGTACTTC.

The DNA of the CDR3 is TGTGCCAGTAGTCGAGGGACCCTCGACGAGCAGTACTTC. As protein: CASSRGTLDEQYF. The chain couples TRBV19 to TRBJ2-7, with D possibly called TRBD1 or TRBD2 (5 bases each). This CDR3 has 13 residues. Germline CDR1 reads LNHDA; CDR2 reads SQIVND (reference sequence). Trimming shortened V by 5 bases and J by 5 bases, and 13 bases separated the two germline ends.

The table lists this clonotype with a few counts. V usage is TRBV30 and J usage is TRBJ2-1; TRBD2 matches at 7 bases. J was trimmed by 13 bases and V by 0 bases; bases with no gene match: 9. Germline loops: CDR1 GTSNPN, CDR2 SVGIG (reference sequence). This CDR3 comprises 13 residues. CDR3 bases: TGTGCCTGGAGTGTTAAGAGGGAGGGCCCTCAGTTCTTC. It translates to CAWSVKREGPQFF.

This clonotype has a count of ten or more. The chain has TRBV9 and TRBJ1-1; D unresolved. V lost 0 bases to trimming and J lost 1 base, with 16 bases between them. This CDR3 region has 17 residues. The germline gives CDR1 SGDLS, CDR2 YYNGEE. The DNA for the CDR3 is TGTGCCAGCAGCGTAGGCCACTCGGCAGGCCAGAACACTGAAGCTTTCTTT. As protein: CASSVGHSAGQNTEAFF.

This clonotype was detected only a few times. The chain combines TRBV7-2 with TRBJ1-6; 10 bases line up with TRBD1. The J segment lost 7 bases and the V segment lost 1 base, leaving 7 bases of the junction unmatched. Germline assignment: CDR1 SGHTA and CDR2 FQGNSA. The CDR3 runs to 17 residues. The CDR3 loop is CASSLVDRGLLNSPLHF. The CDR3 coding sequence is TGTGCCAGCAGCTTAGTCGACAGGGGGCTTCTCAATTCACCCCTCCACTTT.

This clonotype has just a few counts. V is TRBV6-6 and J is TRBJ2-7, with D hard to call. Germline V CDR1 and CDR2: MNHNY, SVGAGI (reference sequence). The CDR3 consists of 11 residues. The V end lost 4 bases, the J end lost 3 bases, and 4 bases lay between the germline ends. The CDR3 loop is CASSWRYEQYF. CDR3 nucleotides: TGTGCCAGCAGTTGGCGCTACGAGCAGTACTTC.

This clonotype occurred a few times. The gene calls are TRBV29-1 and TRBJ1-1; D unclear. The germline V gene encodes CDR1 SQVTM and CDR2 ANQGSEA. The CDR3 sequence is 14 residues long. V was shortened by 2 bases and J by 2 bases, with 12 bases between the two germline ends. The CDR3 reads CSVEYGYLNTEAFF. In DNA, the CDR3 is TGCAGCGTTGAATACGGTTACCTAAACACTGAAGCTTTCTTT.